This entry lists 8 T cell receptor beta chains sequenced from one sample in a study of PD-1 blockade in classical Hodgkin lymphoma. No patient escaped relapse after autologous stem cell transplantation, and brentuximab vedotin exposure varied. Profiling relied on immunoSEQ multiplex PCR, and the TCRdb table lists in-frame clones only, not all of them. The sample includes around 14,000 clones, about 83% of them seen just once. Sequences were derived from peripheral blood mononuclear cells (PBMCs), sampled before the second cycle of nivolumab. Every receptor here comes from a human donor with classical Hodgkin lymphoma.

The CDR3 loop is CAISESGGSLFSEKLFF. Written as DNA, the CDR3 is TGTGCCATCAGTGAGTCTGGAGGGTCCCTATTTAGTGAAAAACTGTTTTTT. The chain has TRBV10-3 and TRBJ1-4; D is uncertain. Germline V gene lookup returns CDR1 ENHRY and CDR2 SYGVKD. CDR3 length: 17 residues. Trimming pared 0 bases from V and 7 bases from J, leaving 18 bases between.

The chain recombines TRBV2 with TRBJ2-6; TRBD2 is a possible D gene (6 bases). Trimming took 8 bases from V and 3 from J, leaving 14 bases between them. In germline, CDR1 is SNHLY, CDR2 FYNNEI. The CDR3 loop spans 15 amino acids. DNA for the CDR3: TGTGCCAGCGGGGTGGAGGGGCTTGGGGCCAACGTCCTGACTTTC. Its translation is CASGVEGLGANVLTF.

This chain links TRBV28 with TRBJ2-1; TRBD2 agrees at 8 bases. CDR3 length: 15 residues. The V gene end was trimmed by 1 base and the J gene end by 8 bases; junction bases not matched to a gene: 7. CDR1 MDHEN and CDR2 SYDVKM come from the germline V gene. CDR3 coding DNA: TGTGCCAGCAGTTTATACGGGACTAGACACCATGAGCAGTTCTTC. Translation: CASSLYGTRHHEQFF.

This clone was observed a few times. The rearrangement joins TRBV4-1 to TRBJ1-1; no reliable D call. The length of the CDR3 is 14 residues. The V end was cut by 4 bases, the J end by 8 bases, with 17 bases between. Germline CDR1 MGHRA, CDR2 YSYEKL. The CDR3 sequence: CASSPWTAAMEAFF. CDR3 bases: TGCGCCAGCAGCCCCTGGACCGCCGCTATGGAAGCTTTCTTT.

The V gene is TRBV5-1, the J gene TRBJ2-7; 7 nucleotides align to TRBD1. With 0 bases clipped from V and 7 bases from J, the junction kept 4 bases outside the gene matches. Germline V gene data show CDR1 as SGHRS and CDR2 as YFSETQ. The CDR3 is made up of 13 amino acids. In DNA form, the CDR3 reads TGCGCCAGCAGCTTGGGGACAGGCGGTGAGCAGTACTTC. Encoded protein: CASSLGTGGEQYF.

The CDR3 protein is CASSRGLAGGQETQYF. The CDR3 DNA sequence: TGCGCCAGCAGCCGCGGACTAGCGGGGGGTCAAGAGACCCAGTACTTC. This rearrangement joins TRBV4-3 to TRBJ2-5; 14 nucleotides match TRBD2. Germline V gene data show CDR1 as LGHNA and CDR2 as YSLEER. The CDR3 contains 16 residues. The V segment lost 4 bases and the J segment 2 bases; nucleotides outside the gene matches: 3.

This chain links TRBV6-6 with TRBJ1-6; TRBD1 matches at 10 bases. There are 16 residues in the CDR3. The trim removed 4 bases at V and 7 bases at J, leaving 7 bases unmatched. Germline loops: CDR1 MNHNY, CDR2 SVGAGI (reference sequence). In DNA, the CDR3 is TGTGCCAGCAGTTCCCAGACAGGGGGCCGGAATTCACCCCTCCACTTT. Amino acids: CASSSQTGGRNSPLHF.

This chain links TRBV10-3 with TRBJ2-7; 8 bases are shared with TRBD1. The CDR3 runs 15 residues. J was trimmed by 7 bases and V by 2 bases; bases with no gene match: 10. Germline V gives CDR1 ENHRY, CDR2 SYGVKD. This CDR3 is CAISEADREIGEQYF. The CDR3 DNA sequence: TGTGCCATCAGTGAGGCGGACAGGGAAATAGGGGAGCAGTACTTC.